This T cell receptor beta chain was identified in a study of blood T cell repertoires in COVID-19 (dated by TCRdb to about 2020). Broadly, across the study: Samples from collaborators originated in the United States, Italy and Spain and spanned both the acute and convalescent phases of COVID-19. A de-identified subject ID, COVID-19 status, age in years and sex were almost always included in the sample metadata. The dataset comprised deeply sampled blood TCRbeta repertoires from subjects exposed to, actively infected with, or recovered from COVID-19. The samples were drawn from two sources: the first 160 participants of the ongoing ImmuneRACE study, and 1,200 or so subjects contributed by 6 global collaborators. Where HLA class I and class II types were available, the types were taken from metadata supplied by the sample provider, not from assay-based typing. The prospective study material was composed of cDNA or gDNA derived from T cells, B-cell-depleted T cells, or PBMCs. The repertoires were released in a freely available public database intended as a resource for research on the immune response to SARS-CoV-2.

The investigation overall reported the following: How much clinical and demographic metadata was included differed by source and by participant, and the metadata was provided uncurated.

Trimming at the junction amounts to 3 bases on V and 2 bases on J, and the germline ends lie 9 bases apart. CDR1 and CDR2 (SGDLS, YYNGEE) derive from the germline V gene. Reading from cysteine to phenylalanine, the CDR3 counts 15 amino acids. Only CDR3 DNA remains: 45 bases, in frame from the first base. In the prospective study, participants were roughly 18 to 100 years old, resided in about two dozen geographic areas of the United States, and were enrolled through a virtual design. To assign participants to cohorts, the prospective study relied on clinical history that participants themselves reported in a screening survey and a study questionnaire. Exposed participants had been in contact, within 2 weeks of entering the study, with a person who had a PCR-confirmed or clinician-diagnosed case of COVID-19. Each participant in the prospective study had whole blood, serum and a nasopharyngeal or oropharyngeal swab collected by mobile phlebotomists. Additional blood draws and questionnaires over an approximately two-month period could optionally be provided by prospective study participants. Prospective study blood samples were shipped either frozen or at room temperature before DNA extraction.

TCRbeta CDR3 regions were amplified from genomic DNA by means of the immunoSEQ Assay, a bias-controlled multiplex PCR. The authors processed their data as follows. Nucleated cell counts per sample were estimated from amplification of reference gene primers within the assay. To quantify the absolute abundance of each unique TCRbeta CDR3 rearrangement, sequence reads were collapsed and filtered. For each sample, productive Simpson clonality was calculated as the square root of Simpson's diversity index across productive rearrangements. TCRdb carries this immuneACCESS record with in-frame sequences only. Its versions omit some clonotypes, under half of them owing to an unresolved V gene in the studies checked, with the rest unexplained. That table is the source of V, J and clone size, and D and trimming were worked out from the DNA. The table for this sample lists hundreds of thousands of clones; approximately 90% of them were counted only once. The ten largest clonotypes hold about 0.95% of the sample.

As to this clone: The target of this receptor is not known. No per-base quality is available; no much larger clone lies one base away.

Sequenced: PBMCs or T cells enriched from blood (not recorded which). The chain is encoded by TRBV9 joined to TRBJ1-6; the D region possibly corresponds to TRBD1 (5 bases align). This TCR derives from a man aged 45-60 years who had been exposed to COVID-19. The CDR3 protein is CASSGDRAYNSPLHF. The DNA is TGTGCCAGCAGCGGAGACAGAGCCTATAATTCACCCCTCCACTTT.